Each of the 6 T cell receptor beta chains below was sequenced from the same sample in a study of monozygotic twins with inflammatory bowel disease. Reprocessing the 5' RACE reads, TCRdb reports a single entry for every CDR3 protein and omits DNA. The sample holds more than 100,000 distinct CDR3 sequences. The sequencing input was blood. These receptors were obtained from a human donor with ulcerative colitis or Crohn's disease, or a healthy co-twin of an affected twin (not recorded which).

The rearrangement joins TRBV12-3 or TRBV12-4 to TRBJ2-7; TCRdb's D call, TRBD1, is unchecked because there is no DNA. CDR3 length: 14 amino acids. The CDR3 spells CASSVYRESDEQYF.

V usage is TRBV7-2 and J usage is TRBJ2-4. This CDR3 spans 13 amino acids. The germline CDR1 and CDR2 sequences are SGHTA and FQGNSA. The CDR3 sequence is CASSRSGDSIQYF.

This sequence joins TRBV5-6 and TRBJ2-1. The CDR3 is 15 residues long. CDR1 SGHDT and CDR2 YYEEEE come from the germline V gene. Here the CDR3 reads CASGETDGIYNEQFF.

This sequence joins TRBV5-4 and TRBJ2-7; TCRdb names TRBD1, which stays unverified in the absence of DNA. CDR1 and CDR2 (germline): SGHNT, YYREEE (reference sequence). This CDR3 is built from 14 residues. The CDR3 here is CASSLEGQAREQYF.

The chain carries TRBV4-2 and TRBJ1-5; TCRdb designates TRBD1, a call that cannot be tested without DNA. CDR1 and CDR2 from the germline V gene are LGHNA and YNFKEQ. The CDR3 is 16 amino acids. CDR3: CASSQAGGDSRQPQHF.

The J gene is TRBJ1-5, the V gene TRBV5-1; TCRdb reports TRBD1, a call that lacks DNA to check it against. This CDR3 is built from 14 residues. In germline, CDR1 is SGHRS, CDR2 YFSETQ. The CDR3 is CASSLDPTGMPQHF.